This T cell receptor (beta chain) was captured in a study of T cell responses to AZD1222 COVID-19 vaccine. Libraries were prepared by immunoSEQ multiplex PCR; TCRdb keeps only in-frame clonotypes and omits some of them. The table shows around 150,000 clones, with approximately 90% occurring only once. This clone was counted once. Its specificity is not known. Points from the study as a whole: The study identified only six AZD1222 recipients as seropositive at baseline. Reports say nearly half of spike-specific TCRs go after unmutated variant regions. Among the donors, most were white British and more were female, and clonal diversity was possibly underestimated.

Germline values: CDR1 SNHLY, CDR2 FYNNEI. The length of the CDR3 is 17 residues. The J segment lost 4 bases and the V segment lost 4 bases, leaving 14 bases of the junction unmatched. J is TRBJ2-3 and V is TRBV2, with 7 bases aligning to TRBD2. The receptor was isolated from an adult who received the AZD1222 COVID-19 vaccine. The sequencing used peripheral blood, collected 28 days after the second AZD1222 dose. The DNA for the CDR3 is TGTGCCAGCAGTGTCGGTGGCAGCGGGAAGTTAGCAGATACGCAGTATTTT. As protein: CASSVGGSGKLADTQYF.